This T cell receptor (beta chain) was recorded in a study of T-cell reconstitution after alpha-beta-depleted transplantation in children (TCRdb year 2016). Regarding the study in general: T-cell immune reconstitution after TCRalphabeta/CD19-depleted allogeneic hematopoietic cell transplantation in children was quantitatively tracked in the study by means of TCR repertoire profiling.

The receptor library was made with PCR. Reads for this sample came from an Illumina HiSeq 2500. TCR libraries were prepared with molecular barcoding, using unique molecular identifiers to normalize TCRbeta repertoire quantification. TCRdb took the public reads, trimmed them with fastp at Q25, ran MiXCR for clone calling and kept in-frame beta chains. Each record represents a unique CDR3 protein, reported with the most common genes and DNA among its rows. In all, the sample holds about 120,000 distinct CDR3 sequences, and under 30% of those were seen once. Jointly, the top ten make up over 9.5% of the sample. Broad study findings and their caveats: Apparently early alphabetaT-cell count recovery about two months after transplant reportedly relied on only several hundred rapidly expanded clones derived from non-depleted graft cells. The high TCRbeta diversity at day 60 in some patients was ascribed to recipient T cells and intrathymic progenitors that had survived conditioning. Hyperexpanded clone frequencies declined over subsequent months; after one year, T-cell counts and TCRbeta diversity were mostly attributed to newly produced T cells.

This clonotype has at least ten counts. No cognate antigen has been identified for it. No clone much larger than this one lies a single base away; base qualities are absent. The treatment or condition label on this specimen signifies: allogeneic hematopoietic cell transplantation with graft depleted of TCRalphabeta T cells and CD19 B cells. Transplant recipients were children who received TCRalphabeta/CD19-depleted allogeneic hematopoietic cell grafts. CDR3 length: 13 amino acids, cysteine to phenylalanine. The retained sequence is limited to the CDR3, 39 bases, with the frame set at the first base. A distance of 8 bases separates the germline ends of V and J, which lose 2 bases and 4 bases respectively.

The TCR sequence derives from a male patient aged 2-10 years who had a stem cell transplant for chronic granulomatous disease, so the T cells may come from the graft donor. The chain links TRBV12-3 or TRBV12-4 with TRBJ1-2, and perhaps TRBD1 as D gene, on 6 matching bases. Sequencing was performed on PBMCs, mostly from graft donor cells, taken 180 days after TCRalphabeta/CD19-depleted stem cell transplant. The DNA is TGTGCCAGCAGTTTAACAGGGATCTATGGCTACACCTTC. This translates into CASSLTGIYGYTF.